This TCR beta chain was identified during a study of shared clonotypes between healthy human individuals. The study, taken as a whole, reports: Clonotype sharing among donors was expected to depend on sequencing depth. Shared clonotypes across all four donors exceeded non-shared ones in generation probability.

The CDR3 is made up of 13 amino acids. Trimming pared 1 base from V and 5 bases from J, leaving 7 bases between. Germline-derived CDR1 and CDR2 are SGHRS and YFSETQ. Several immunoSEQ plates received, in even portions, the genomic DNA of each subset. Sequencing was performed with immunoSEQ multiplex PCR; in TCRdb, only in-frame clones are kept and a portion is missing. There are a few hundred thousand clones in the sample; less than 75% occur only once, and under 11% lies in the top ten. Points on this clone: The antigen remains undetermined.

CD4+ cell separation produced CD45RA+ naive and CD45RA-negative memory subsets. The sequencing sample was made of memory CD4+ T cells sorted from blood. Subset given: CD45RA-negative fraction. The origin of this receptor is a young man in good health. This chain uses TRBV5-1 with TRBJ2-1; TRBD1 is a possible D gene (6 bases). Here the CDR3 DNA reads TGCGCCAGCAGCTTGTACAGGGACAATGAGCAGTTCTTC. The encoded protein is CASSLYRDNEQFF.